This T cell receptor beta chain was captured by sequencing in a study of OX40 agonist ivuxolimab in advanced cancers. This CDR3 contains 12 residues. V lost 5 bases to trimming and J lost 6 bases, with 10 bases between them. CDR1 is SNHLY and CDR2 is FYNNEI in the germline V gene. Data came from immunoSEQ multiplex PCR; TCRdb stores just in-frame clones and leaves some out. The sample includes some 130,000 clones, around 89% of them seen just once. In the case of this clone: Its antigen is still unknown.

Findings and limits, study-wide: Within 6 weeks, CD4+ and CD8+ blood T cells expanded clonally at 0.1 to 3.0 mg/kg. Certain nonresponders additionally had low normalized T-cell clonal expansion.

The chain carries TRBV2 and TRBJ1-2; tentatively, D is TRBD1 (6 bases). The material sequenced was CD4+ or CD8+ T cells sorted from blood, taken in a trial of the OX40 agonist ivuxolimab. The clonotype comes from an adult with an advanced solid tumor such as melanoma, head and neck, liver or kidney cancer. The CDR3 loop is CASSPYRDGYTF. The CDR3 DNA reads TGTGCCAGCAGTCCATACAGGGATGGCTACACCTTC.